A single count supports the clone carrying this TCR beta chain. The data were obtained in a study of blood T cell repertoires in COVID-19. Study-level background: Acute-phase and convalescent COVID-19 samples originated in the United States, Italy and Spain. T cells, B-cell-depleted T cells, or PBMCs supplied cDNA or gDNA.

V gave up 3 bases and J gave up 2 bases, with 9 bases separating them. Germline-derived CDR1 and CDR2 are SGHRS and YFSETQ. This CDR3 spans 14 amino acids. Original data processing: Estimation of nucleated cell counts relied on the amplification of reference gene primers. Assay used: immunoSEQ multiplex PCR; TCRdb lists only in-frame clones, some missing. V and J calls and clone size are given by that table; D and trimming were obtained from the DNA. The table has 130,000 to 150,000 clones, 75% to 85% seen once. The clonotype originates from a woman in her fifties or sixties in a cohort sampled during active or convalescent COVID-19. Source material: peripheral blood. This chain joins TRBV5-1 and TRBJ2-1; D call uncertain. CDR3 nucleotides: TGCGCCAGCAGCTATCCCGACACCTACAATGAGCAGTTCTTC. Its translation: CASSYPDTYNEQFF.